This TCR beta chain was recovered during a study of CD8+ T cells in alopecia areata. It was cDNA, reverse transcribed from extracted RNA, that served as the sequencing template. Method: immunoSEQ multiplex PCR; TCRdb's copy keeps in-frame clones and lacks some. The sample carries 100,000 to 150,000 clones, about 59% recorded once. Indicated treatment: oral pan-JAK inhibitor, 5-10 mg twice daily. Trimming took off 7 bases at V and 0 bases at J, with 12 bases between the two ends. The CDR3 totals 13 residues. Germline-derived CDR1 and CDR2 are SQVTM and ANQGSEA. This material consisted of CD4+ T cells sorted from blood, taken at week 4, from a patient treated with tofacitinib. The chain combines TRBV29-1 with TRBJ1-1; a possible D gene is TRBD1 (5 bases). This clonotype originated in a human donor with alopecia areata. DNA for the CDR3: TGCAGCGGCGAGGAGGGGATGAACACTGAAGCTTTCTTT. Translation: CSGEEGMNTEAFF. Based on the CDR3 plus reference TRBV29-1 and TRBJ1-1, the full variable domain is SAVISQKPSRDICQRGTSLTIQCQVDSQVTMMFWYRQQPGQSLTLIATANQGSEATYESGFVIDKFPISRPNLTFSTLTVSNMSPEDSSIYLCSGEEGMNTEAFFGQGTRLTVV.